This TCR beta chain was identified in a study of T cells after yellow fever vaccination. This CDR3 is built from 15 residues. The germline CDR1 and CDR2 sequences are MGHRA and YSYEKL. The V gene lost 1 base and the J gene lost 4 bases, with 11 bases spanning the gap. A single record per CDR3 protein comes from TCRdb applying MiXCR to the 5' RACE reads. The table records 100,000 to 150,000 distinct CDR3 sequences, roughly 8.2% of them present only once. The receptor comes from a man younger than 30 who received the YFV17D yellow fever vaccine. The chain has TRBV4-1 and TRBJ1-5; D might be TRBD1 (5 bases). The sample consisted of CD8+ T cells sorted from PBMCs, taken on the day of the yellow fever booster vaccination. Written as DNA, the CDR3 is TGCGCCAGCAGCCAAGGCGGGACGGGGAATCAGCCCCAGCATTTT. Translation: CASSQGGTGNQPQHF.